These 23 T cell receptor beta chains were all obtained from the same sample, sequenced in a study of CD8+CD57+ T cells in acquired aplastic anemia. Genomic DNA acted as the template from which TCR beta VDJ combination and CDR3 sequence profiling were carried out. MiXCR, run by TCRdb on the reads, gives a single entry per CDR3 protein. The table shows more than 150,000 distinct CDR3 sequences, with 64% occurring only once. The sample comprised sorted CD4+, CD8+, or CD8+CD57+ T cells (not recorded which) from PBMCs. The receptors originated from a human donor with severe aplastic anemia or a healthy control (not recorded which).

To note about this clonotype: The conserved phenylalanine or tryptophan normally closing the CDR3 is absent here, so this likely arose from a read error. The chain couples TRBV29-1 to TRBJ2-1; maybe TRBD2 (5 bases). The V end was cut by 6 bases, the J end by 4 bases, with 16 bases between. Germline V gene sequence: CDR1 SQVTM, CDR2 ANQGSEA. The CDR3 contains 14 residues. CDR3 region: CSVRTPGEYNEQFS. As DNA, the CDR3 is TGCAGCGTACGTACCCCCGGGGAATACAATGAGCAGTTCTCC.

The V and J genes are TRBV20-1 and TRBJ1-5; tentative D call: TRBD1 (5 bases). This CDR3 region has 14 residues. Germline CDR1 DFQATT, CDR2 SNEGSKA (reference sequence). V was shortened by 1 base and J by 4 bases, with 11 bases between the two germline ends. This CDR3 is CSARATGVNQPQHF. The DNA for the CDR3 is TGCAGTGCTAGAGCGACGGGGGTAAATCAGCCCCAGCATTTT.

This clonotype has more than one count but fewer than ten. The J gene is TRBJ1-6, the V gene TRBV7-3, with D possibly being TRBD1 (5 bases). CDR3 length equals 14 residues. Trimming took 2 bases from V and 7 from J, leaving 9 bases between them. In germline, CDR1 is SGHTA, CDR2 FQGTGA. The chain's CDR3 is CASSLVGRNSPLHF. The CDR3 DNA reads as TGTGCCAGCAGCTTAGTGGGACGCAATTCACCCCTCCACTTT.

J is TRBJ2-1 and V is TRBV25-1; 12 nucleotides line up with TRBD2. V gave up 3 bases and J gave up 6 bases; unmatched junction bases: 9. Germline values: CDR1 MGHDK, CDR2 SYGVNS. The CDR3 contains 17 residues. CDR3 coding DNA: TGTGCCAGCAGTGACCCTAGCGGGAGGGCCCAGGGCAATGAGCAGTTCTTC. Encoded protein: CASSDPSGRAQGNEQFF.

This clonotype was seen only a few times. The chain employs TRBV24-1 and TRBJ2-2, with 7 bases that match TRBD1. V lost 7 bases, J lost 2 bases, and 3 bases stayed unmatched. The CDR3 has 14 residues. CDR1 KGHDR and CDR2 SFDVKD come from the germline V gene. CDR3 DNA: TGTGCCACCAGAGGGACAGCCAACACCGGGGAGCTGTTTTTT. Translation gives CATRGTANTGELFF.

The chain recombines TRBV24-1 with TRBJ2-3; 9 nucleotides agree with TRBD1. Trimming took 6 bases from V and 1 from J; bases not matched to a gene: 4. CDR3 length: 15 residues. Per germline, CDR1 KGHDR and CDR2 SFDVKD. This chain's CDR3 is CATSKDRGGTDTQYF. CDR3 nucleotides: TGTGCCACCAGTAAGGACAGGGGCGGCACAGATACGCAGTATTTT.

This clonotype appeared many times. The DNA of the CDR3 is TGTGCCAGCAGTTTTGGACCGAACTATGGCTACACCTTC. It codes for CASSFGPNYGYTF. The rearrangement joins TRBV12-3 or TRBV12-4 to TRBJ1-2; D gene ambiguous. The CDR3 length is 13 residues. Trimming cost V 3 bases and J 2 bases, with 7 bases left between them.

This chain joins TRBV5-1 and TRBJ2-5; D is possibly TRBD1 or TRBD2 (5 bases each). With 3 bases removed from V and 3 bases from J, the gap between germline ends came to 12 bases. This CDR3 contains 14 residues. Germline assignment: CDR1 SGHRS and CDR2 YFSETQ. CDR3 residues: CASSSSGTKETQYF. The CDR3 DNA is TGCGCCAGCAGCTCCTCCGGGACCAAAGAGACCCAGTACTTC. The complete variable domain, with remaining parts taken from reference TRBV5-1 and TRBJ2-5, reads KAGVTQTPRYLIKTRGQQVTLSCSPISGHRSVSWYQQTPGQGLQFLFEYFSETQRNKGNFPGRFSGRQFSNSRSEMNVSTLELGDSALYLCASSSSGTKETQYFGPGTRLLVL.

The chain is built from TRBV2 and TRBJ1-1, with unresolved D. V was shortened by 6 bases and J by 4 bases, with 12 bases between the two germline ends. The CDR3 loop spans 13 amino acids. Germline CDR1 reads SNHLY; CDR2 reads FYNNEI. The CDR3 DNA reads as TGTGCCAGCAGGCGTGTGATTGGCACTGAAGCTTTCTTT. This translates into CASRRVIGTEAFF. Filled out from reference TRBV2 and TRBJ1-1, the complete variable domain reads EPEVTQTPSHQVTQMGQEVILRCVPISNHLYFYWYRQILGQKVEFLVSFYNNEISEKSEIFDDQFSVERPDGSNFTLKIRSTKLEDSAMYFCASRRVIGTEAFFGQGTRLTVV.

V and J are TRBV2 and TRBJ1-3; D may be TRBD1 (6 bases). The CDR3 is 14 amino acids. Trimming removed 8 bases at V and 6 bases at J, with 17 bases between. Germline loops: CDR1 SNHLY, CDR2 FYNNEI. This CDR3 is CASQAEGGENTIYF. In DNA form, the CDR3 reads TGTGCCAGCCAGGCGGAAGGGGGAGAAAACACCATATATTTT.

The chain recombines TRBV7-4 with TRBJ1-1, with 7 positions matching TRBD1. This CDR3 region has 15 residues. V dropped 4 bases and J dropped 1; count of bases not matched to a gene: 6. CDR1 is SGHVT and CDR2 is SQSDAQ in the germline V gene. This CDR3 is CASSYRGIGNTEAFF. The CDR3 bases are TGTGCCAGCAGCTACAGGGGAATCGGGAACACTGAAGCTTTCTTT.

Note on this clonotype: Since a much larger clone is just one base distant, this may be a read error. The chain has TRBV2 and TRBJ2-1; no firm D call. Germline values: CDR1 SNHLY, CDR2 FYNNEI. This CDR3 is 15 amino acids long. CDR3 nucleotide sequence: TGTGCCAGCAGCCAAGAATTACCTGTAAACAATGAGCAGCTCTTC. Protein sequence: CASSQELPVNNEQLF.

This clonotype is a singleton in its sample. This clone may be a read error of a much larger clone one base away. The chain employs TRBV2 and TRBJ2-7; D gene uncertain. Germline CDR1 is SNHLY and CDR2 is FYNNEI. This CDR3 spans 14 amino acids. The chain's CDR3 is CASSLRSLSSEQYF. DNA of the CDR3: TGTGCCAGCAGTCTTCGATCGTTATCCTCCGAGCAGTACTTC.

The chain is built from TRBV5-1 and TRBJ2-1, with D perhaps matching TRBD2 (6 bases). The V and J ends lost 0 bases and 3 bases respectively, with 10 bases between them. The CDR3 covers 15 residues. Germline V lookup: CDR1 SGHRS, CDR2 YFSETQ. As DNA, the CDR3 is TGCGCCAGCAGCTTGGAGGGAGGCGACTACAATGAGCAGTTCTTC. Its translation is CASSLEGGDYNEQFF. The full variable domain, its missing parts supplied by reference TRBV5-1 and TRBJ2-1, is KAGVTQTPRYLIKTRGQQVTLSCSPISGHRSVSWYQQTPGQGLQFLFEYFSETQRNKGNFPGRFSGRQFSNSRSEMNVSTLELGDSALYLCASSLEGGDYNEQFFGPGTRLTVL.

This rearrangement joins TRBV6-5 to TRBJ2-5; no reliable D call. The CDR3 length is 16 residues. Looked up from germline, CDR1 is MNHEY and CDR2 is SVGAGI. V was shortened by 6 bases and J by 2 bases, with 19 bases between the two germline ends. CDR3 sequence reads: CASRTAKAGRQETQYF. The CDR3 region has the DNA TGTGCCAGCAGGACGGCCAAGGCAGGACGGCAAGAGACCCAGTACTTC.

This chain connects TRBV7-8 to TRBJ2-5; maybe TRBD2 (6 bases). Trimming took off 7 bases at V and 1 base at J, with 16 bases between the two ends. The CDR3 contains 15 residues. CDR1 is SGHVS, CDR2 FQNEAQ, per germline. Here the CDR3 reads CASTLSGAVQETQYF. The CDR3 region has the DNA TGTGCCAGCACCCTCTCGGGAGCGGTCCAAGAGACCCAGTACTTC.

The V call is TRBV7-6, the J call TRBJ1-6, with TRBD1 matching 7 bases. The CDR3 spans 14 residues. With V trimmed by 5 bases and J by 7 bases, 5 bases remained unmatched. Germline assignment: CDR1 SGHVS and CDR2 FNYEAQ. The CDR3 spells CASSLGQSNSPLHF. The CDR3 DNA reads as TGTGCCAGCAGCCTGGGACAGAGCAATTCACCCCTCCACTTT.

The chain recombines TRBV6-1 with TRBJ2-7, with 9 positions matching TRBD1. There are 14 residues in the CDR3. Unmatched junction bases numbered 4, after V lost 3 bases and J lost 4 bases. Looked up from germline, CDR1 is MNHNS and CDR2 is SASEGT. CDR3: CASSDYRGPYEQYF. The CDR3 DNA is TGTGCCAGCAGTGACTACAGGGGGCCTTACGAGCAGTACTTC.

The V call is TRBV7-3, the J call TRBJ2-3; D possibly corresponds to TRBD1 (6 bases). Germline CDR1 and CDR2: SGHTA and FQGTGA. CDR3 length: 13 amino acids. The V gene lost 7 bases and the J gene lost 2 bases, with 10 bases spanning the gap. CDR3 loop: CASIGQTTDTQYF. DNA of the CDR3: TGTGCCAGCATAGGACAGACCACAGATACGCAGTATTTT.

Ten or more counts support this clonotype. The rearrangement uses TRBV4-1 and TRBJ2-2, with 9 bases that match TRBD2. This CDR3 spans 16 amino acids. Unmatched junction bases numbered 4, after V lost 0 bases and J lost 5 bases. Germline loops: CDR1 MGHRA, CDR2 YSYEKL. Here the CDR3 reads CASSQDRLAGTGELFF. The DNA of the CDR3 is TGCGCCAGCAGCCAAGACCGGCTAGCGGGGACCGGGGAGCTGTTTTTT.

The rearrangement joins TRBV29-1 to TRBJ2-6; D may be TRBD1 (6 bases). CDR1 is SQVTM, CDR2 ANQGSEA, per germline. This CDR3 spans 16 amino acids. Trimming left V 3 bases short and J 2 bases short, with 14 bases between. The CDR3 sequence: CSVEADNRAGANVLTF. CDR3 DNA sequence: TGCAGCGTTGAGGCCGATAACAGGGCTGGGGCCAACGTCCTGACTTTC.

This clonotype was counted a few times. The chain recombines TRBV20-1 with TRBJ1-1; 10 bases line up with TRBD1. Germline V gene sequence: CDR1 DFQATT, CDR2 SNEGSKA (reference sequence). This CDR3 has 13 residues. CDR3 region: CSKTGGGGTEAFF. DNA for the CDR3: TGCAGCAAGACAGGGGGCGGAGGCACTGAAGCTTTCTTT.

V and J are TRBV12-3 or TRBV12-4 and TRBJ2-7; TRBD1 agrees at 7 bases. The CDR3 spans 17 residues. V gave up 6 bases and J gave up 1 base; unmatched junction bases: 15. The CDR3 sequence is CASRGEADRSKSYEQYF. For the CDR3, the DNA is TGTGCCAGCAGGGGAGAAGCGGACAGGAGCAAGTCCTACGAGCAGTACTTC.